Detailed here is one TCR beta chain. The germline CDR1 and CDR2 sequences are GTSNPN and SVGIG (reference sequence). The CDR3 length is 13 residues. Trimming took 2 bases from V and 4 from J, leaving 8 bases between them. The data are from a study of control samples from healthy donors and cancer patients. Sequenced by immunoSEQ multiplex PCR; TCRdb stores in-frame clones only, minus some. The sample gives more than 100,000 clones, around 89% of which show up once; about 18% is in the top ten. V and J are TRBV30 and TRBJ1-4; no clear D gene. Sequenced sample: PBMCs. The sequence came from a man in his fifties or sixties with lung cancer. This CDR3 reads CAWSSGVNEKLFF. The CDR3 DNA follows: TGTGCCTGGAGTAGTGGGGTTAATGAAAAACTGTTTTTT.